The 13 T cell receptor beta chains below all came from one sample that was sequenced in a study of T cell responses to AZD1222 COVID-19 vaccine. Sequenced by immunoSEQ multiplex PCR; TCRdb stores in-frame clones only, minus some. The sample yields fewer than 150,000 clones, over 90% seen once. The source material was peripheral blood, sampled on day 0 of AZD1222 vaccination. The receptors derive from an adult in good health.

The J gene is TRBJ2-7, the V gene TRBV11-2; no clear D. Trimming left V 0 bases short and J 7 bases short, with 7 bases between. Germline-derived CDR1 and CDR2 are SGHAT and FQNNGV. The CDR3 contains 12 residues. In nucleotides, the CDR3 is TGTGCCAGCAGCTTAGATCGGCAGGAGCAGTACTTC. It specifies CASSLDRQEQYF. Variable domain in full (rest from reference TRBV11-2 and TRBJ2-7): EAGVAQSPRYKIIEKRQSVAFWCNPISGHATLYWYQQILGQGPKLLIQFQNNGVVDDSQLPKDRFSAERLKGVDSTLKIQPAKLEDSAVYLCASSLDRQEQYFGPGTRLTVT.

The rearrangement joins TRBV11-2 to TRBJ1-1; D might be TRBD1 (5 bases). Germline CDR1 and CDR2: SGHAT and FQNNGV. Between the trimmed V and J ends, which lost 5 bases and 2 bases, there was a span of 9 bases. CDR3 length: 13 amino acids. The CDR3 protein is CASSHGTNTEAFF. The CDR3 nucleotides read TGTGCCAGCAGCCACGGGACTAACACTGAAGCTTTCTTT.

This clone was detected a few times. This rearrangement joins TRBV6-5 to TRBJ1-3; no clear D. V gave up 3 bases and J gave up 0 bases, with 12 bases separating them. Germline-derived CDR1 and CDR2 are MNHEY and SVGAGI. The CDR3 sequence is 16 residues long. This CDR3 reads CASSYGSASSGNTIYF. The CDR3 bases are TGTGCCAGCAGTTATGGGTCTGCGAGCTCTGGAAACACCATATATTTT.

This chain links TRBV9 with TRBJ1-2; 8 bases line up with TRBD1. The CDR3 consists of 18 residues. V shed 4 bases, J shed 8 bases, and the junction held 22 bases outside the gene matches. Germline V gene lookup returns CDR1 SGDLS and CDR2 YYNGEE. The CDR3: CASSPRTGRNTNYGGYTF. CDR3 coding DNA: TGTGCCAGCAGCCCTCGGACAGGGAGAAACACTAACTATGGAGGCTACACCTTC.

The count of this clone is one. This chain joins TRBV29-1 and TRBJ1-1, with a tentative D call TRBD1 (5 bases). CDR3 size: 13 residues. The V end lost 8 bases, the J end lost 0 bases, and 13 bases lay between the germline ends. Germline CDR1 and CDR2: SQVTM and ANQGSEA. CDR3: CSFRGRLNTEAFF. CDR3 DNA sequence: TGCAGCTTCCGGGGCCGTTTGAACACTGAAGCTTTCTTT.

The chain uses TRBV5-1 and TRBJ1-3, with D unresolved. This CDR3 region has 16 residues. V shed 0 bases and J shed 4 bases, with 14 bases lying between them. In germline, CDR1 is SGHRS, CDR2 YFSETQ. CDR3 nucleotide sequence: TGCGCCAGCAGCTTGGGAATTTTGGCTGGAGGAAACACCATATATTTT. It is translated as CASSLGILAGGNTIYF. Drawing the rest from reference TRBV5-1 and TRBJ1-3, the complete variable domain is KAGVTQTPRYLIKTRGQQVTLSCSPISGHRSVSWYQQTPGQGLQFLFEYFSETQRNKGNFPGRFSGRQFSNSRSEMNVSTLELGDSALYLCASSLGILAGGNTIYFGEGSWLTVV.

The chain links TRBV7-2 to TRBJ1-1; TRBD1 is a possible D gene (5 bases). Trimming took 2 bases from V and 4 from J, leaving 14 bases between them. Germline CDR1 SGHTA, CDR2 FQGNSA. There are 15 residues in the CDR3. The CDR3 DNA is TGTGCCAGCAGCTTACTCCTACAGGCGTCCACTGAAGCTTTCTTT. This encodes CASSLLLQASTEAFF.

In its sample, this clone was seen many times. Other DNA sequences in this sample translate to the same CDR3. This chain uses TRBV4-1 with TRBJ1-5; D ambiguous. Trimming shortened V by 0 bases and J by 4 bases, and 10 bases separated the two germline ends. The CDR3 consists of 15 residues. Germline assignment: CDR1 MGHRA and CDR2 YSYEKL. CDR3 nucleotide sequence: TGCGCCAGCAGCCAAGAAGGTACGGTAAATCAGCCCCAGCATTTT. It yields the protein CASSQEGTVNQPQHF.

The chain has TRBV30 and TRBJ1-6; D unresolved. Germline V gene sequence: CDR1 GTSNPN, CDR2 SVGIG (reference sequence). The CDR3 sequence is 14 residues long. Trimming took 3 bases from V and 7 from J, leaving 13 bases between them. This CDR3 reads CAWRGLSGNSPLHF. In DNA form, the CDR3 reads TGTGCCTGGAGGGGATTGTCGGGGAATTCACCCCTCCACTTT.

The V and J genes are TRBV5-8 and TRBJ2-4; D tentatively reads TRBD1 or TRBD2 (5 bases each). V lost 2 bases, J lost 0 bases, and 12 bases lay in between. This CDR3 region has 16 residues. Per germline, CDR1 SGHTS and CDR2 YDEGEE. The CDR3 region is CASSLYGGRAKNIQYF. As DNA, the CDR3 is TGTGCCAGCAGCTTATATGGGGGTCGAGCCAAAAACATTCAGTACTTC.

This clone was seen only once. The chain is built from TRBV7-2 and TRBJ1-1; D is undetermined. Germline assignment: CDR1 SGHTA and CDR2 FQGNSA. The CDR3 is made up of 14 amino acids. The V end was cut by 1 base, the J end by 0 bases, with 6 bases between. The CDR3 reads CASSLGGMNTEAFF. CDR3 DNA sequence: TGTGCCAGCAGCTTAGGGGGAATGAACACTGAAGCTTTCTTT.

The chain is built from TRBV6-5 and TRBJ2-1; TRBD2 is a possible D gene (6 bases). This CDR3 spans 14 amino acids. Trimming removed 8 bases at V and 3 bases at J, with 14 bases between. CDR1 is MNHEY, CDR2 SVGAGI, per germline. CDR3 loop: CASGLRGGYNEQFF. CDR3 sequence (DNA): TGTGCCAGCGGTCTTCGGGGAGGCTACAATGAGCAGTTCTTC.

This sequence joins TRBV10-3 and TRBJ1-1; 8 bases are a match to TRBD1. This CDR3 has 16 residues. Unmatched junction bases numbered 7, after V lost 4 bases and J lost 0 bases. Germline-derived CDR1 and CDR2 are ENHRY and SYGVKD. The CDR3 nucleotides read TGTGCCATCAGTGCAAGGACAGGGACTATGAACACTGAAGCTTTCTTT. Protein sequence: CAISARTGTMNTEAFF.